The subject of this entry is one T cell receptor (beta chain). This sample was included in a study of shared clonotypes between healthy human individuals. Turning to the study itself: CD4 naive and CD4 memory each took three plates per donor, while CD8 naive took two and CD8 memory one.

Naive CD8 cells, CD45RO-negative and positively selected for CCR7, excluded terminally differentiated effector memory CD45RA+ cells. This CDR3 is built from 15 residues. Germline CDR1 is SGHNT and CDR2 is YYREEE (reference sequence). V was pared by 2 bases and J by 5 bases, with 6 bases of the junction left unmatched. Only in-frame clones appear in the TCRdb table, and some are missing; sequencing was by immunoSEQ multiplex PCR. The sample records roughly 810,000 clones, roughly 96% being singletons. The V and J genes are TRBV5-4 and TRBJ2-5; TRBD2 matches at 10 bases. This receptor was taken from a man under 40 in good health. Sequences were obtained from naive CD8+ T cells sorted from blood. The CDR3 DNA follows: TGTGCCAGCAGCTTCCTAGCGGGAGCATCCGAGACCCAGTACTTC. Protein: CASSFLAGASETQYF.